The clone carrying this TCR beta chain was observed a few times. Its ends do not fully match the called genes, so a read error is possible. Other DNA sequences from this sample encode an identical CDR3 as well. TCRdb's copy holds only in-frame clones and misses some; the assay was immunoSEQ multiplex PCR. The sample records 30,000 to 40,000 clones, 81% being singletons. This record comes from a study of radiation and T cells in renal cell carcinoma. This sample's time point: blood 4 weeks post-SBRT, at nephrectomy. Indicated treatment: 15 Gy SBRT to primary tumor, nephrectomy 4 weeks later. The source material was blood, sampled from a patient whose treatment included radiotherapy and nephrectomy. The clonotype comes from a man aged 55 to 70 with renal cell carcinoma.

The CDR3 here is CASSQEEGRVNGYTF. The CDR3 DNA reads TGCGCCAGCAGCCAAGAGGAGGGACGAGTTAATGGCTACACCTTC. The genes are TRBV5-4 and TRBJ1-2, with D perhaps TRBD1 (5 bases). Looked up from germline, CDR1 is SGHNT and CDR2 is YYREEE (reference sequence). The CDR3 loop spans 15 amino acids. The full variable domain, its missing parts supplied by reference TRBV5-4 and TRBJ1-2, is ETGVTQSPTHLIKTRGQQVTLRCSSQSGHNTVSWYQQALGQGPQFIFQYYREEENGRGNFPPRFSGLQFPNYSSELNVNALELDDSALYLCASSQEEGRVNGYTFGSGTRLTVV.